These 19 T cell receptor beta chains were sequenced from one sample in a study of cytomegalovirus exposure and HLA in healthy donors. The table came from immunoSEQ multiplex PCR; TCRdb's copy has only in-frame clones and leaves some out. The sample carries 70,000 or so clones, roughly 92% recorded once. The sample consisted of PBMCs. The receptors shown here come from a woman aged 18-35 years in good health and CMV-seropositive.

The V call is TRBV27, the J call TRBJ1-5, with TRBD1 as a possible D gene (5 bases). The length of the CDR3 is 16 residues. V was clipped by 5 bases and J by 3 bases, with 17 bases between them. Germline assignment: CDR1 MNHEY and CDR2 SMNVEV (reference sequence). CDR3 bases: TGTGCCAGCAGTATACGCTTCAGGGATTACAATCAGCCCCAGCATTTT. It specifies CASSIRFRDYNQPQHF.

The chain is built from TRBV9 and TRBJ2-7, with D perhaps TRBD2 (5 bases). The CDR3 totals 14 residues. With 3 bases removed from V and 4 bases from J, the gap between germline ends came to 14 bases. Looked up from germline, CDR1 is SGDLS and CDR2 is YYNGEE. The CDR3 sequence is CASSEGVAGYEQYF. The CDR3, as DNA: TGTGCCAGCAGCGAGGGAGTCGCGGGTTACGAGCAGTACTTC.

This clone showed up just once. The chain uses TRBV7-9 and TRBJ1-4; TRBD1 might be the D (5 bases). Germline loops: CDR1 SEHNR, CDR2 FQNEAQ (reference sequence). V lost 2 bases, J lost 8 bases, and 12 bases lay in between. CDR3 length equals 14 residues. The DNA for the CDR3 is TGTGCCAGCAGCTTATCTACAGGATTAGAAAAACTGTTTTTT. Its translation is CASSLSTGLEKLFF.

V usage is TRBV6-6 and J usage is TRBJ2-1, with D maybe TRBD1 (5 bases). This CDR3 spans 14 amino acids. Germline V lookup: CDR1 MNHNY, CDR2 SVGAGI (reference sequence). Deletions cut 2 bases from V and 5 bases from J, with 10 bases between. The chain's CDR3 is CASSYAAGNNEQFF. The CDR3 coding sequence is TGTGCCAGCAGTTACGCGGCAGGGAACAATGAGCAGTTCTTC.

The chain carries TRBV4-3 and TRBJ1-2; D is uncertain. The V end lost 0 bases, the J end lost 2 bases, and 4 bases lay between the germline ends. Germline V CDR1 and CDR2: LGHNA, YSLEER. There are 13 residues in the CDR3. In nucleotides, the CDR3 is TGCGCCAGCAGCCAAGAGTTAAACTATGGCTACACCTTC. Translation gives CASSQELNYGYTF.

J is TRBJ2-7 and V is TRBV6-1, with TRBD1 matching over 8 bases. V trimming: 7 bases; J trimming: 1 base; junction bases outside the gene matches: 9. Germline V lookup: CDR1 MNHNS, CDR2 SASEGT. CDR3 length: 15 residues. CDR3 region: CASTLTGVRSYEQYF. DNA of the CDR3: TGTGCCAGCACCCTGACAGGGGTAAGGTCCTACGAGCAGTACTTC.

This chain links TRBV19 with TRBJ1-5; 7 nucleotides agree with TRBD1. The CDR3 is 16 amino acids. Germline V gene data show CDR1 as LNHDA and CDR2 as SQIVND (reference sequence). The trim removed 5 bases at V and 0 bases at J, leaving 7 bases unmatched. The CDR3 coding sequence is TGTGCCAGTAGTTTACAGGGGACCCATAGCAATCAGCCCCAGCATTTT. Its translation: CASSLQGTHSNQPQHF.

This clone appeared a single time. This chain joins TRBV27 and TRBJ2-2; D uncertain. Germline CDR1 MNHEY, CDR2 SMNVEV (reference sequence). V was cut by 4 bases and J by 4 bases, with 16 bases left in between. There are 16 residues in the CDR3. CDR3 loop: CASSSLVTSGTGELFF. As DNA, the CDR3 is TGTGCCAGCAGTTCCCTAGTGACGAGTGGCACCGGGGAGCTGTTTTTT.

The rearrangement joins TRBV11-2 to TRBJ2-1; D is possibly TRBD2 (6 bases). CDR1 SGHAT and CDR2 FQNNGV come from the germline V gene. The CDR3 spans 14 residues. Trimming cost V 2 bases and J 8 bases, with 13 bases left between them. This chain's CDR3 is CASSLIGTGDEQFF. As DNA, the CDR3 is TGTGCCAGCAGCTTAATAGGGACGGGAGATGAGCAGTTCTTC.

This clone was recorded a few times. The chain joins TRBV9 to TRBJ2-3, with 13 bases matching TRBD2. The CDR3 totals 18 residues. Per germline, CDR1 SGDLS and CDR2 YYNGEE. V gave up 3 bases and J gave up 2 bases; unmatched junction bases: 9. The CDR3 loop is CASSGGLAGIGVTDTQYF. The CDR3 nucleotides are TGTGCCAGCAGCGGGGGACTAGCGGGAATAGGGGTCACAGATACGCAGTATTTT.

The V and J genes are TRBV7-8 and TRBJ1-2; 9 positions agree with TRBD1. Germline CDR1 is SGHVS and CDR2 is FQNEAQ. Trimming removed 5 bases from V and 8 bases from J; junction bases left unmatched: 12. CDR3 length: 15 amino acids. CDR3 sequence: CASSRSRTGDYGYTF. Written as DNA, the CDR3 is TGTGCCAGCAGCCGATCCAGGACAGGGGATTACGGCTACACCTTC.

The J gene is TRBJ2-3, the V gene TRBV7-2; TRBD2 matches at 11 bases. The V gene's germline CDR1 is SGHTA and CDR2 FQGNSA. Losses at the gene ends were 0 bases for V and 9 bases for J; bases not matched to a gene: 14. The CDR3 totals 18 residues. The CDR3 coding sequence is TGTGCCAGCAGCTTAGCGAGGGATAGCGGGGGGGAGGTAGACACGCAGTATTTT. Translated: CASSLARDSGGEVDTQYF. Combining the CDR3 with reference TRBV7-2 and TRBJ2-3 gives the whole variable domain GAGVSQSPSNKVTEKGKDVELRCDPISGHTALYWYRQSLGQGLEFLIYFQGNSAPDKSGLPSDRFSAERTGGSVSTLTIQRTQQEDSAVYLCASSLARDSGGEVDTQYFGPGTRLTVL.

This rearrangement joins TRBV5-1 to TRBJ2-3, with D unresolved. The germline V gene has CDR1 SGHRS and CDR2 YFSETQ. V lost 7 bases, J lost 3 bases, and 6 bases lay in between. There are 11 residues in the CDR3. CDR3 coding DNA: TGCGCCAGCGGAGAAACAGATACGCAGTATTTT. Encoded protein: CASGETDTQYF.

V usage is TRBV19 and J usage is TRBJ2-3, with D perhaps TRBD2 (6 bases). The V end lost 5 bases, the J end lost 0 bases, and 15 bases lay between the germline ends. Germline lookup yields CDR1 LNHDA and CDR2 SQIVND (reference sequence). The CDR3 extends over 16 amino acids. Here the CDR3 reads CASSELAGTSTDTQYF. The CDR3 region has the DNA TGTGCCAGTAGTGAACTAGCAGGGACTAGCACAGATACGCAGTATTTT.

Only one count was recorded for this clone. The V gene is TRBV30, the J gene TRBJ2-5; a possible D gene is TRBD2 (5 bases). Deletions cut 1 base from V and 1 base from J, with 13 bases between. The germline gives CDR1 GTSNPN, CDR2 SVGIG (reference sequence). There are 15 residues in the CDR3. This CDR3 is CAWSEAGRGQETQYF. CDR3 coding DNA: TGTGCCTGGAGTGAGGCTGGGAGAGGCCAAGAGACCCAGTACTTC.

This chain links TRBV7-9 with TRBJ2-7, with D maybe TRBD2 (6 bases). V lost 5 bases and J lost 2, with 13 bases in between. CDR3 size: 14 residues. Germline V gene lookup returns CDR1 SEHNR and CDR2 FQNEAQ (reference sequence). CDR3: CASSPGGRPYEQYF. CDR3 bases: TGTGCCAGCAGCCCCGGGGGACGGCCCTACGAGCAGTACTTC.

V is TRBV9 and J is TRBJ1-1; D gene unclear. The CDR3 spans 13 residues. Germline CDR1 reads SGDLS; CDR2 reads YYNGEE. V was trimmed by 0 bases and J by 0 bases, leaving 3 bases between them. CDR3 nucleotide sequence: TGTGCCAGCAGCGTAGCCATGAACACTGAAGCTTTCTTT. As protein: CASSVAMNTEAFF.

CDR3 DNA sequence: TGTGCCAGTAAGGCAAGACAGCCTCTCAATCAGCCCCAGCATTTT. This codes for CASKARQPLNQPQHF. The chain uses TRBV19 and TRBJ1-5; perhaps TRBD1 as D (5 bases). V lost 7 bases and J lost 3, with 16 bases in between. The CDR3 is 15 amino acids. From germline, CDR1 is LNHDA and CDR2 SQIVND (reference sequence). Full variable domain (outside the CDR3, taken from reference TRBV19 and TRBJ1-5): DGGITQSPKYLFRKEGQNVTLSCEQNLNHDAMYWYRQDPGQGLRLIYYSQIVNDFQKGDIAEGYSVSREKKESFPLTVTSAQKNPTAFYLCASKARQPLNQPQHFGDGTRLSIL.

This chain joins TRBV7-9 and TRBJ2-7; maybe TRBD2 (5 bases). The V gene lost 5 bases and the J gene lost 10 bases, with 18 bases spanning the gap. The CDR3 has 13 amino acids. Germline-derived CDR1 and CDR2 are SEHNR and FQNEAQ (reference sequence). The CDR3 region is CASSPDLATQQYF. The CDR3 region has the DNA TGTGCCAGCAGCCCAGATCTAGCCACGCAACAGTACTTC.